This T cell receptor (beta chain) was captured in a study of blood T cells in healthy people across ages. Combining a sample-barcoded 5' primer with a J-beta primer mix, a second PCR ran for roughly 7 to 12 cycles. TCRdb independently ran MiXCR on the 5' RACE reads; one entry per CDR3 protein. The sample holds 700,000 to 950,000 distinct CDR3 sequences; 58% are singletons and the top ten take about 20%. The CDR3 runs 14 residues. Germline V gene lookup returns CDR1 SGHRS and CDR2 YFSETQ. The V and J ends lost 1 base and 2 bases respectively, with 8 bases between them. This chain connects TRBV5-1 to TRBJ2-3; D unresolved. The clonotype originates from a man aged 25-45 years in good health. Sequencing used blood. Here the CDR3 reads CASSLSPPTDTQYF. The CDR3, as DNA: TGCGCCAGCAGCTTGTCTCCACCCACAGATACGCAGTATTTT.